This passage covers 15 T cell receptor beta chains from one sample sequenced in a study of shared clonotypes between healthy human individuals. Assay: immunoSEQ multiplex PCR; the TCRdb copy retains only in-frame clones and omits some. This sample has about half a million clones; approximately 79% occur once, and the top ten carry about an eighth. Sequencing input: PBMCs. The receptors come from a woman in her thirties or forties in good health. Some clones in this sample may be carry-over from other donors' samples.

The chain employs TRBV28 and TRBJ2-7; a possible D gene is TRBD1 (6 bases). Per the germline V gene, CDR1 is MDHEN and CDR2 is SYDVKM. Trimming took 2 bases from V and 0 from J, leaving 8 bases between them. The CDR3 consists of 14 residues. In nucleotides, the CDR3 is TGTGCCAGCAGTTTACCAGGGGTCTCCTACGAGCAGTACTTC. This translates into CASSLPGVSYEQYF.

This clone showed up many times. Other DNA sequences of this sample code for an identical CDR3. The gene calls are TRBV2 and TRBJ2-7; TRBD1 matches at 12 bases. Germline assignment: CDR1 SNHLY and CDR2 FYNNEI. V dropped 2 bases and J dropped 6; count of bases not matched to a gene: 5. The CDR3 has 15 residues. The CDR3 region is CASSEWDRGLVEQYF. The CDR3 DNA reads TGTGCCAGCAGTGAATGGGACAGGGGGCTAGTCGAGCAGTACTTC.

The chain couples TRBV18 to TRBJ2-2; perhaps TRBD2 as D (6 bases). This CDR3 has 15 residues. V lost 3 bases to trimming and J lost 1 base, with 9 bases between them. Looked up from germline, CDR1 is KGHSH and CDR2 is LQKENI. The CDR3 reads CASSPPSVNTGELFF. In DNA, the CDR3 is TGTGCCAGCTCACCCCCTAGCGTGAACACCGGGGAGCTGTTTTTT.

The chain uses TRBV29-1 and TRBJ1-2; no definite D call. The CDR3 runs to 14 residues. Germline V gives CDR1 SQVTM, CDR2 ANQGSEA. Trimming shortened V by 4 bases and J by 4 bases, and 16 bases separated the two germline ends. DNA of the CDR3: TGCAGCGTTGTCCTGGCCAGCGGGAGCTATGGCTACACCTTC. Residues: CSVVLASGSYGYTF.

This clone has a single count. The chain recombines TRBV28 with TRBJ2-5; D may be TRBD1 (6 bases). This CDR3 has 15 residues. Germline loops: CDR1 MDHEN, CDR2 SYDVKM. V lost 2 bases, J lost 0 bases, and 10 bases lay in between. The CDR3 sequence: CASSLPQGNQETQYF. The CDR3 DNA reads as TGTGCCAGCAGTTTACCACAGGGAAACCAAGAGACCCAGTACTTC.

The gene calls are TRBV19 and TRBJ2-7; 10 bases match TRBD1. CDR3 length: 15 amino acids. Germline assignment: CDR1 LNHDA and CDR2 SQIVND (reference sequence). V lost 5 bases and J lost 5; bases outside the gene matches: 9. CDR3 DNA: TGTGCCAGTAGTCCTAGACAGGGGGCCAATCACGAGCAGTACTTC. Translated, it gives CASSPRQGANHEQYF.

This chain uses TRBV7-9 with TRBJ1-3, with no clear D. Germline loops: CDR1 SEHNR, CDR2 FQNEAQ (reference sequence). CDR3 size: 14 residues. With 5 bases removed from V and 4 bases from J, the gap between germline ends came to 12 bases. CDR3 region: CASSAAPFGNTIYF. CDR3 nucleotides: TGTGCCAGCAGCGCGGCTCCCTTCGGAAACACCATATATTTT.

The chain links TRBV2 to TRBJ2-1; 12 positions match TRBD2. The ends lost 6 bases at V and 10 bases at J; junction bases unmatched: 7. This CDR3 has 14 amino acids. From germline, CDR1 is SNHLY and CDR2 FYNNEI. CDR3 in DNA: TGTGCCAGCAGGCCGACTAGCGGGAGAGACGAGCAGTTCTTC. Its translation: CASRPTSGRDEQFF.

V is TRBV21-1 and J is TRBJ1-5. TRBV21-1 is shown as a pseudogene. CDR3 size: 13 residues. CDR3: CASSSLGDQPQHF. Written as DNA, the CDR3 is TGTGCCAGCAGCAGCTTGGGGGATCAGCCCCAGCATTTT.

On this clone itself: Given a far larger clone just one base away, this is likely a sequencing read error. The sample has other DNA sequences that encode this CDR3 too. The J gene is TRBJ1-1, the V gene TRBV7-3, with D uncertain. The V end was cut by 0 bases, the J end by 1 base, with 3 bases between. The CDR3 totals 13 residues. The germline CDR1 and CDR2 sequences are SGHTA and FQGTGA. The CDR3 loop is CASSLTGNTEAFF. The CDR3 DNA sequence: TGTGCCAGCAGCTTAACCGGGAACACTGAAGCTTTCTTT.

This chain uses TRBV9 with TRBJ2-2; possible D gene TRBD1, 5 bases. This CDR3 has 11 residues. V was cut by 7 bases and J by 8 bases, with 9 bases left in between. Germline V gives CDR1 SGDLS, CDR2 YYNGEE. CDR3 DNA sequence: TGTGCCAGCTGGGGCGGTGGGGAGCTGTTTTTT. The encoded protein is CASWGGGELFF.

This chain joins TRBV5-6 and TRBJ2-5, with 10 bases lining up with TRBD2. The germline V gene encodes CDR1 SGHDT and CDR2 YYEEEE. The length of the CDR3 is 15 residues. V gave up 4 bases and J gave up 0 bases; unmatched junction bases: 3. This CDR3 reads CASSQTSGYQETQYF. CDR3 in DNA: TGTGCCAGCAGCCAGACTAGCGGGTACCAAGAGACCCAGTACTTC.

The CDR3, as DNA: TGTGCCAGTAGTCCTTCCACAGGGGTCGATAACTATGGCTACACCTTC. It yields the protein CASSPSTGVDNYGYTF. The J gene is TRBJ1-2, the V gene TRBV19; TRBD1 matches 7 bases. The CDR3 has 16 amino acids. CDR1 is LNHDA and CDR2 is SQIVND in the germline V gene (reference sequence). After removal of 5 bases from V and 1 base from J, the junction contained 10 bases not matched to a gene.

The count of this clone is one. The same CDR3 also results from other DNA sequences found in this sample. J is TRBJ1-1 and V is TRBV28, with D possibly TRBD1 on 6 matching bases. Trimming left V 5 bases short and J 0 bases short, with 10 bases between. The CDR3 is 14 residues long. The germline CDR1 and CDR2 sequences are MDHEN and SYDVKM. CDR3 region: CASSLRGLNTEAFF. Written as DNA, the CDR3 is TGTGCCAGCAGTCTCAGGGGACTGAACACTGAAGCTTTCTTT.

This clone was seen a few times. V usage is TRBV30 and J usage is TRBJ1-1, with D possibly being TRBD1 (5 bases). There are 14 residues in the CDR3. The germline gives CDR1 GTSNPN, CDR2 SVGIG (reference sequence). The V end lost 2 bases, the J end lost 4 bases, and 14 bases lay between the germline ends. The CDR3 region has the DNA TGTGCCTGGAGTCCCCCCCGGGGGACCACTGAAGCTTTCTTT. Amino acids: CAWSPPRGTTEAFF.